The T cell receptor beta chain under discussion was sequenced for a study of identifying expanded T cells in peripheral blood. Study-wide results and limits: Differentially abundant clones: roughly 1.2 between replicates, about 17 at around 2 weeks, 18 to 20 at four. Clone count variance between roughly 2-week samples rose with total template count.

Collection occurred without any documented infections or immune events in donors. As for this clone: Antigen specificity is unknown.

This table comes from immunoSEQ multiplex PCR, and its TCRdb copy is limited to in-frame clones, with some not included. The table has 51,000 or so clones, 82% seen once. The source of this sequence is a person aged 18 to 75 in good health. The sequenced sample was blood.

CDR3 DNA sequence: TGCGCCAGCAGCCAAGAGAAGGTATGGACCTACAATGAGCAGTTCTTC. It is translated as CASSQEKVWTYNEQFF. The genes are TRBV4-3 and TRBJ2-1; D is undetermined. The germline CDR1 and CDR2 sequences are LGHNA and YSLEER. The CDR3 consists of 16 residues. Between the trimmed V and J ends, which lost 0 bases and 2 bases, there was a span of 11 bases.